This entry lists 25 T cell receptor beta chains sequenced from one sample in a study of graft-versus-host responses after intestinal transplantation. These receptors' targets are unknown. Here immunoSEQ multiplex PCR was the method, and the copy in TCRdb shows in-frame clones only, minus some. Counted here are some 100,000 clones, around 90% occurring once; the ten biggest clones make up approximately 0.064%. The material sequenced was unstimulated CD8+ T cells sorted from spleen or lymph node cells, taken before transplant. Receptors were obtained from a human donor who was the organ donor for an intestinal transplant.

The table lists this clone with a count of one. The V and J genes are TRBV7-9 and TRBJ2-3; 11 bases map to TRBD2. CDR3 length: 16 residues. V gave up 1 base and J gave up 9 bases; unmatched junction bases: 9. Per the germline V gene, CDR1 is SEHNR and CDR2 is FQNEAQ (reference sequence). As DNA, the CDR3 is TGTGCCAGCAGCTTAGGGGCTAGCGGGAGGTTGAGGACGCAGTATTTT. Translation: CASSLGASGRLRTQYF.

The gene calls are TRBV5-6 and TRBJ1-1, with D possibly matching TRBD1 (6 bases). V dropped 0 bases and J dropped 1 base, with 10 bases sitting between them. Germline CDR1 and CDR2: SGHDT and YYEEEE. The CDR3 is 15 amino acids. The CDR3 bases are TGTGCCAGCAGCTTGGGATGGGGGCCGAACACTGAAGCTTTCTTT. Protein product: CASSLGWGPNTEAFF.

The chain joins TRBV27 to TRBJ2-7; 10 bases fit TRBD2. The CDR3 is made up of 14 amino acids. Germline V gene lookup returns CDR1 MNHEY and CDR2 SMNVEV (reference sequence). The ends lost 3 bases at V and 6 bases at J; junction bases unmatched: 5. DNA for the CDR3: TGTGCCAGCAGTTTTGTAGCGGGAGGCTCCGAGCAGTACTTC. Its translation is CASSFVAGGSEQYF.

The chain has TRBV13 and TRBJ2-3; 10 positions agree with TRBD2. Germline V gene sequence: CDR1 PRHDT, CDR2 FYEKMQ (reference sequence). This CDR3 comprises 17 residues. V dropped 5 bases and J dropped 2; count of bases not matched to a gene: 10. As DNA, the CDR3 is TGTGCCAGCAGCACGAAGACCGGGACTAGCGACACAGATACGCAGTATTTT. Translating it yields CASSTKTGTSDTDTQYF.

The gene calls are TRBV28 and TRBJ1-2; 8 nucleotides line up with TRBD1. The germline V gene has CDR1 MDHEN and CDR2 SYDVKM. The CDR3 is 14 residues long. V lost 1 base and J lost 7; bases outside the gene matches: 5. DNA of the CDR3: TGTGCCAGCAGTTTATTTCAGGGGGCGCGTGGCTACACCTTC. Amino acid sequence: CASSLFQGARGYTF.

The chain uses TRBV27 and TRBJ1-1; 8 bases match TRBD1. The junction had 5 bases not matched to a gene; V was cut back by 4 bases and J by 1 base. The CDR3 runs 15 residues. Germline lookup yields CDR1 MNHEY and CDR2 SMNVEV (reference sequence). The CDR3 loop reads CASSSGQGTNTEAFF. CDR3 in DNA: TGTGCCAGCAGTTCAGGACAGGGCACGAACACTGAAGCTTTCTTT.

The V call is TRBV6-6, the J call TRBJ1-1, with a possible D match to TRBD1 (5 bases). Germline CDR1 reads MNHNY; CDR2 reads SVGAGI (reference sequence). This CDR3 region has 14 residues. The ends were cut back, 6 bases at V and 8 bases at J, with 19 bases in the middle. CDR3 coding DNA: TGTGCCAGCAGATTCCCAGGGTTGTCACGAGAAGCTTTCTTT. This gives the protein CASRFPGLSREAFF.

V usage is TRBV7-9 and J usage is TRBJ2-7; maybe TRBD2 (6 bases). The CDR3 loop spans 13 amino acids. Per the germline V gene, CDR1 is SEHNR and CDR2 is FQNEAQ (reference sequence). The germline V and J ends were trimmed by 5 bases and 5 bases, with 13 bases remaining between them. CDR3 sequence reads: CASSPGGSHEQYF. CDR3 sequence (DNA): TGTGCCAGCAGCCCTGGGGGGAGCCACGAGCAGTACTTC.

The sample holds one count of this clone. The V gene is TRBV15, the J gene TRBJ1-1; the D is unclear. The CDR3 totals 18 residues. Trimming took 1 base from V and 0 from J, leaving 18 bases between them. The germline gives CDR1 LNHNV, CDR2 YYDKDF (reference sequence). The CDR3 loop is CATSRAPGEGPMNTEAFF. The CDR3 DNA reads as TGTGCCACCAGCAGAGCGCCCGGGGAAGGACCAATGAACACTGAAGCTTTCTTT.

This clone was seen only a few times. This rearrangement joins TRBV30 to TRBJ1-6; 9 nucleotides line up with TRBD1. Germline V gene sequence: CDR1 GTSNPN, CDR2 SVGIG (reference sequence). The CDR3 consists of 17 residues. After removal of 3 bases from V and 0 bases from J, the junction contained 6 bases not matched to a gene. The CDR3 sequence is CAWSKGTGSSYNSPLHF. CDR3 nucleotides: TGTGCCTGGAGCAAAGGGACAGGGAGCTCCTATAATTCACCCCTCCACTTT.

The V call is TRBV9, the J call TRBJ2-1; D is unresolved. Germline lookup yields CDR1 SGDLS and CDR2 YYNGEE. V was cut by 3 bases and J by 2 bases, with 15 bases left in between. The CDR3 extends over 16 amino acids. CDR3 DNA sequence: TGTGCCAGCAGCGACCGATCAGGATACCCCTACAATGAGCAGTTCTTC. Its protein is CASSDRSGYPYNEQFF. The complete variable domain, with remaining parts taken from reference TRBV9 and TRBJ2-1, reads DSGVTQTPKHLITATGQRVTLRCSPRSGDLSVYWYQQSLDQGLQFLIQYYNGEERAKGNILERFSAQQFPDLHSELNLSSLELGDSALYFCASSDRSGYPYNEQFFGPGTRLTVL.

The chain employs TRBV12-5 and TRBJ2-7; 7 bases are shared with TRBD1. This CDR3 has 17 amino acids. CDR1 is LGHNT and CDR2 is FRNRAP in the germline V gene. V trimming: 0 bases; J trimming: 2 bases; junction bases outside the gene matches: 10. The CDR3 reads CASGLVALRDSAYEQYF. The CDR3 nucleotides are TGTGCTAGTGGTTTGGTAGCCCTCCGGGACAGCGCCTACGAGCAGTACTTC. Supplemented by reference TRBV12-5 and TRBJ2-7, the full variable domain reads DARVTQTPRHKVTEMGQEVTMRCQPILGHNTVFWYRQTMMQGLELLAYFRNRAPLDDSGMPKDRFSAEMPDATLATLKIQPSEPRDSAVYFCASGLVALRDSAYEQYFGPGTRLTVT.

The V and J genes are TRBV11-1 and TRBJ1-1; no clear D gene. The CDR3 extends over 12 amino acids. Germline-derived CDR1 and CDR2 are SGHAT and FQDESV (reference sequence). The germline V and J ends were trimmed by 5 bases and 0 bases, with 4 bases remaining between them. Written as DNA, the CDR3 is TGTGCCAGCAGCCCTATGAACACTGAAGCTTTCTTT. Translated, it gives CASSPMNTEAFF.

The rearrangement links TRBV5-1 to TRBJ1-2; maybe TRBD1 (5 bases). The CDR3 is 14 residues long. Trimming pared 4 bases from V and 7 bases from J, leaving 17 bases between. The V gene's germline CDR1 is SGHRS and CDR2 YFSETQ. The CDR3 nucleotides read TGCGCCAGCAGCCCCCCTCACTCAGGGTCTGGCTACACCTTC. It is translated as CASSPPHSGSGYTF.

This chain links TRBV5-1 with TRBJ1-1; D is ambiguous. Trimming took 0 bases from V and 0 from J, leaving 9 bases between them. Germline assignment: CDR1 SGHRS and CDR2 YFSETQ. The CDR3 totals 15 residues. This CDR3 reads CASSLEVQMNTEAFF. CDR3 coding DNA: TGCGCCAGCAGCTTGGAAGTACAGATGAACACTGAAGCTTTCTTT.

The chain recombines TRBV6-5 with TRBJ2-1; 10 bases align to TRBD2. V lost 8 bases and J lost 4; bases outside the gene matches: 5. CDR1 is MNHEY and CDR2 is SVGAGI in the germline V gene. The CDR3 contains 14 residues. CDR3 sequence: CASALAGDYNEQFF. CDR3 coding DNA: TGTGCCAGCGCCCTAGCGGGGGATTACAATGAGCAGTTCTTC.

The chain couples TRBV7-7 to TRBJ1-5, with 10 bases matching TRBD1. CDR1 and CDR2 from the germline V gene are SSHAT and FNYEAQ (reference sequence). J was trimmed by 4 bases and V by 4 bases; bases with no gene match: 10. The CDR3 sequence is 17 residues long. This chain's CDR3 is CASSYRQGARTNQPQHF. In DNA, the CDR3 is TGTGCCAGCAGCTATCGACAGGGGGCGAGGACAAATCAGCCCCAGCATTTT. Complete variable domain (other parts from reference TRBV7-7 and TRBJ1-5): GAGVSQSPRYKVTKRGQDVTLRCDPISSHATLYWYQQALGQGPEFLTYFNYEAQPDKSGLPSDRFSAERPEGSISTLTIQRTEQRDSAMYRCASSYRQGARTNQPQHFGDGTRLSIL.

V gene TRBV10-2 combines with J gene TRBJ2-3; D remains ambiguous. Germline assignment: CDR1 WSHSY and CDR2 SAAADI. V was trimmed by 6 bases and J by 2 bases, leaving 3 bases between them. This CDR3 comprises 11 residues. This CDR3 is CASRHTDTQYF. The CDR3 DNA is TGCGCCAGCAGACACACAGATACGCAGTATTTT.

The CDR3 sequence is CASSLGRSNEQFF. In DNA, the CDR3 is TGCGCCAGCAGCCTCGGGAGGAGCAATGAGCAGTTCTTC. J is TRBJ2-1 and V is TRBV4-1; TRBD2 matches 7 bases. Germline V gives CDR1 MGHRA, CDR2 YSYEKL. CDR3 size: 13 residues. The V gene end was trimmed by 4 bases and the J gene end by 6 bases; junction bases not matched to a gene: 3.

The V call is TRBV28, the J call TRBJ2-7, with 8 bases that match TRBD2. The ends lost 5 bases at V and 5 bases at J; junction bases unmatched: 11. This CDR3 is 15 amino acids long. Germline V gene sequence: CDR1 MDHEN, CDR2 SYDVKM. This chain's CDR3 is CASSTEPGTSNEQYF. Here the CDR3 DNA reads TGTGCCAGCAGTACAGAACCCGGGACTAGTAACGAGCAGTACTTC. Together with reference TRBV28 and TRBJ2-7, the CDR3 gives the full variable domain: DVKVTQSSRYLVKRTGEKVFLECVQDMDHENMFWYRQDPGLGLRLIYFSYDVKMKEKGDIPEGYSVSREKKERFSLILESASTNQTSMYLCASSTEPGTSNEQYFGPGTRLTVT.

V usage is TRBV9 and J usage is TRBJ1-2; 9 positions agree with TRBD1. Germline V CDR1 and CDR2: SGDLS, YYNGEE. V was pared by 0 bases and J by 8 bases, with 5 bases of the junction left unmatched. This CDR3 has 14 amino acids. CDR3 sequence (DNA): TGTGCCAGCAGCGTAGGACAGGGGGTTGGAGGCTACACCTTC. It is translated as CASSVGQGVGGYTF.

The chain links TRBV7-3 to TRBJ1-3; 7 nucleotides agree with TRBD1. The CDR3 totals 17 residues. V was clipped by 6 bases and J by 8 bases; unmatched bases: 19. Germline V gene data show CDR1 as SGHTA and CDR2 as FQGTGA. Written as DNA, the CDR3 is TGTGCCAGCAGTAATACAACGGACAGGAGGAACGTTGACACCATATATTTT. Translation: CASSNTTDRRNVDTIYF.

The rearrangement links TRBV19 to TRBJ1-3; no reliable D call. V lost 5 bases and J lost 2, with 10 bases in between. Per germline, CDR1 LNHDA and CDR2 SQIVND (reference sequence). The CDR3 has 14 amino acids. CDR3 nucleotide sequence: TGTGCCAGTAGTTGGGGAGGAGCTGGAAACACCATATATTTT. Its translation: CASSWGGAGNTIYF. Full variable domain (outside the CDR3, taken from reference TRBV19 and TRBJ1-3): DGGITQSPKYLFRKEGQNVTLSCEQNLNHDAMYWYRQDPGQGLRLIYYSQIVNDFQKGDIAEGYSVSREKKESFPLTVTSAQKNPTAFYLCASSWGGAGNTIYFGEGSWLTVV.

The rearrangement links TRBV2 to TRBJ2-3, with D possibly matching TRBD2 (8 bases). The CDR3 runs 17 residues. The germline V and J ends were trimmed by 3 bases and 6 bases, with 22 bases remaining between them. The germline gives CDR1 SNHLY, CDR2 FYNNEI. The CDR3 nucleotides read TGTGCCAGCAGTGACTCCTGGACTAGCAGGGGGAGTGATACGCAGTATTTT. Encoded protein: CASSDSWTSRGSDTQYF. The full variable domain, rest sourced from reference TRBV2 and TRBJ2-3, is EPEVTQTPSHQVTQMGQEVILRCVPISNHLYFYWYRQILGQKVEFLVSFYNNEISEKSEIFDDQFSVERPDGSNFTLKIRSTKLEDSAMYFCASSDSWTSRGSDTQYFGPGTRLTVL.

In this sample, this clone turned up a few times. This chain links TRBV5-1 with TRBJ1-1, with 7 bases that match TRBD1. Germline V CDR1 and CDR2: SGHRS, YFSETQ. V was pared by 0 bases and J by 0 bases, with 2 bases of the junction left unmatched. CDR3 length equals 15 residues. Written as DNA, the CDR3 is TGCGCCAGCAGCTTGGCGGGACAGATGAACACTGAAGCTTTCTTT. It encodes CASSLAGQMNTEAFF.